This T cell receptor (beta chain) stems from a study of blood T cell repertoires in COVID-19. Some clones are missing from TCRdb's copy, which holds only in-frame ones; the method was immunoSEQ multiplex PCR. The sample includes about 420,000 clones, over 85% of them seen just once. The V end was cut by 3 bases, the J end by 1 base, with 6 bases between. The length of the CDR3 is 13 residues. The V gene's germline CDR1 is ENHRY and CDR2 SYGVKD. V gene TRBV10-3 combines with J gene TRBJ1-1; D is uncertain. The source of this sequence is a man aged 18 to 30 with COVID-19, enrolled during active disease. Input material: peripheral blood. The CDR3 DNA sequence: TGTGCCATCAGTGACGACAAGAACACTGAAGCTTTCTTT. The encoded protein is CAISDDKNTEAFF.